Listed here are 21 T cell receptor beta chains from one sample, sequenced in a study of blood T cells in healthy people across ages. Using a J-beta primer mix together with a sample-barcoded 5' primer, a second PCR was run for roughly 6 to 12 cycles. TCRdb re-derived calls from the 5' RACE reads in MiXCR, one entry per CDR3 protein. The table shows around 780,000 distinct CDR3 sequences, with roughly 56% occurring only once. Material: blood. The receptors derive from a man in his forties in good health.

This clonotype was counted at least ten times. The rearrangement joins TRBV20-1 to TRBJ2-3; maybe TRBD2 (7 bases). Trimming took off 0 bases at V and 2 bases at J, with 24 bases between the two ends. Germline loops: CDR1 DFQATT, CDR2 SNEGSKA (reference sequence). The CDR3 length is 19 residues. CDR3 bases: TGCAGTGCTAGAGAAAAATATTGGGGGGGGGCGGCGAACACAGATACGCAGTATTTT. This codes for CSAREKYWGGAANTDTQYF.

This chain links TRBV27 with TRBJ2-1; D remains unclear. The V gene lost 3 bases and the J gene lost 5 bases, with 17 bases spanning the gap. CDR3 length: 16 residues. Germline CDR1 reads MNHEY; CDR2 reads SMNVEV (reference sequence). This CDR3 reads CASSLTPPQGHNEQFF. CDR3 in DNA: TGTGCCAGCAGTTTGACCCCACCCCAAGGGCACAATGAGCAGTTCTTC.

Points on this clonotype: This may arise from a read error, as a much more abundant clone is one base away. CDR3 coding DNA: TGTGCCACCAGCATCGGGTATGAGCAGTACTTC. Translated: CATSIGYEQYF. This chain connects TRBV24-1 to TRBJ2-5; no clear D. The germline CDR1 and CDR2 sequences are KGHDR and SFDVKD. The CDR3 runs 11 residues. V was clipped by 7 bases and J by 11 bases, with 13 bases between them.

V gene TRBV7-3 combines with J gene TRBJ2-3; 11 bases line up with TRBD2. Trimming at V came to 5 bases and at J to 1 base, leaving 5 bases not matched to a gene. The CDR3 contains 16 residues. Germline CDR1 and CDR2: SGHTA and FQGTGA. CDR3 in amino acids: CASSPPGLAGTDTQYF. CDR3 bases: TGTGCCAGCAGCCCACCGGGACTAGCGGGCACAGATACGCAGTATTTT.

The sample holds a few counts of this clonotype. The rearrangement uses TRBV24-1 and TRBJ2-3, with 13 bases that match TRBD2. Trimming removed 9 bases from V and 5 bases from J; junction bases left unmatched: 4. Looked up from germline, CDR1 is KGHDR and CDR2 is SFDVKD. This CDR3 region has 14 residues. CDR3 in DNA: TGTGCCACCCGAGGGACTAGCGGGGAAGATACGCAGTATTTT. Amino acids: CATRGTSGEDTQYF.

This clonotype has more than one count but fewer than ten. The chain is built from TRBV29-1 and TRBJ2-5, with 9 bases that match TRBD2. V trimming: 5 bases; J trimming: 5 bases; junction bases outside the gene matches: 6. The CDR3 covers 13 residues. Germline lookup yields CDR1 SQVTM and CDR2 ANQGSEA. CDR3 amino acids: CSVLAGSTETQYF. In DNA form, the CDR3 reads TGCAGCGTTCTAGCGGGGTCCACGGAGACCCAGTACTTC.

V usage is TRBV7-2 and J usage is TRBJ2-7; maybe TRBD1 (5 bases). Germline V gene sequence: CDR1 SGHTA, CDR2 FQGNSA. Trimming pared 5 bases from V and 5 bases from J, leaving 13 bases between. The CDR3 totals 13 residues. The CDR3 is CASSVREGDEQYF. The CDR3 DNA sequence: TGTGCCAGCAGCGTAAGGGAAGGGGACGAGCAGTACTTC.

This chain connects TRBV10-3 to TRBJ2-7; 7 nucleotides agree with TRBD1. The assigned J gene may be wrong: the sequence end matches TRBJ2-5 better. There are 13 residues in the CDR3. Germline values: CDR1 ENHRY, CDR2 SYGVKD. The CDR3 spells CAITGRGKETQYF. The CDR3 DNA reads as TGTGCCATCACCGGCAGGGGGAAAGAGACCCAGTACTTC.

The rearrangement joins TRBV7-9 to TRBJ2-4; 7 nucleotides match TRBD1. The CDR3 is 16 residues long. Losses at the gene ends were 7 bases for V and 5 bases for J; bases not matched to a gene: 14. In germline, CDR1 is SEHNR, CDR2 FQNEAQ (reference sequence). CDR3 in DNA: TGTGCCAGCACCAATTATGGCAGACAGGGCCAAAACATTCAGTACTTC. As protein: CASTNYGRQGQNIQYF.

The chain joins TRBV2 to TRBJ2-5, with D unclear. This CDR3 has 13 amino acids. Trimming removed 10 bases at V and 6 bases at J, with 18 bases between. The germline gives CDR1 SNHLY, CDR2 FYNNEI. The CDR3: CATRGFGRKTQYF. Written as DNA, the CDR3 is TGTGCCACCCGAGGATTCGGTAGGAAGACCCAGTACTTC.

V gene TRBV20-1 combines with J gene TRBJ1-1; maybe TRBD1 (6 bases). The CDR3 extends over 15 amino acids. V lost 3 bases to trimming and J lost 0 bases, with 14 bases between them. CDR1 is DFQATT and CDR2 is SNEGSKA in the germline V gene (reference sequence). CDR3: CSASPGGQVNTEAFF. In DNA, the CDR3 is TGCAGTGCTAGCCCGGGGGGGCAGGTGAACACTGAAGCTTTCTTT.

The rearrangement joins TRBV20-1 to TRBJ1-2, with 7 bases that match TRBD1. From germline, CDR1 is DFQATT and CDR2 SNEGSKA (reference sequence). V shed 3 bases, J shed 5 bases, and the junction held 6 bases outside the gene matches. This CDR3 is 13 amino acids long. The CDR3 protein is CSASLGGTYGYTF. DNA for the CDR3: TGCAGTGCTAGCCTAGGGGGCACGTATGGCTACACCTTC.

The gene calls are TRBV7-2 and TRBJ2-7; D is undetermined. CDR3 length equals 14 residues. The germline V and J ends were trimmed by 3 bases and 0 bases, with 9 bases remaining between them. CDR1 SGHTA and CDR2 FQGNSA come from the germline V gene. The CDR3 bases are TGTGCCAGCAGCTTCGCGGCTGGCTCCTACGAGCAGTACTTC. Residues: CASSFAAGSYEQYF.

The gene calls are TRBV6-2 or TRBV6-3 and TRBJ2-7; TRBD1 might be the D (5 bases). The DNA end is a closer match to TRBJ2-5, so the J assignment may be wrong. The V gene's germline CDR1 is MNHEY and CDR2 SVGEGT. The CDR3 loop spans 12 amino acids. The chain's CDR3 is CASTAGMKTQYF. In DNA form, the CDR3 reads TGTGCCAGCACAGCAGGGATGAAGACCCAGTACTTC.

This clonotype came up a few times. This chain connects TRBV4-3 to TRBJ2-1; possible D gene TRBD2, 6 bases. Trimming left V 3 bases short and J 0 bases short, with 12 bases between. This CDR3 has 16 amino acids. CDR1 is LGHNA and CDR2 is YSLEER in the germline V gene. The DNA for the CDR3 is TGCGCCAGCAGCCATTTGTTCGGGAGCTCCTACAATGAGCAGTTCTTC. This gives the protein CASSHLFGSSYNEQFF.

The J gene is TRBJ2-5, the V gene TRBV5-1, with 8 bases fitting TRBD2. V shed 5 bases and J 5 bases; nucleotides not matched to a gene: 5. Germline V lookup: CDR1 SGHRS, CDR2 YFSETQ. This CDR3 has 13 amino acids. The CDR3, as DNA: TGCGCCAGCAGGTCGGGAGGGTCGGAGACCCAGTACTTC. Its protein product is CASRSGGSETQYF.

V and J are TRBV12-3 or TRBV12-4 and TRBJ2-5, with TRBD2 matching over 9 bases. This CDR3 is 14 amino acids long. J lost 12 bases, V lost 11 bases, and 19 bases had no gene match. DNA for the CDR3: TGTGCCTCCCAGCTGGGTAGCGGGGGAGCATTCAAGTACTTC. It is translated as CASQLGSGGAFKYF.

The V gene is TRBV29-1, the J gene TRBJ2-6; 9 nucleotides agree with TRBD1. There are 16 residues in the CDR3. The germline V gene encodes CDR1 SQVTM and CDR2 ANQGSEA. V dropped 2 bases and J dropped 4; count of bases not matched to a gene: 6. This CDR3 is CSVENWTGDGANVLTF. The DNA for the CDR3 is TGCAGCGTTGAAAACTGGACAGGGGACGGGGCCAACGTCCTGACTTTC.

The chain employs TRBV12-3 or TRBV12-4 and TRBJ1-2, with 8 nucleotides matching TRBD1. The CDR3 is made up of 13 amino acids. The junction had 6 bases not matched to a gene; V was cut back by 8 bases and J by 4 bases. CDR3 nucleotides: TGTGCCAGCGCAGACAGGGGAGGCTATGGCTACACCTTC. This encodes CASADRGGYGYTF.

The rearrangement uses TRBV12-3 or TRBV12-4 and TRBJ2-1, with no clear D. The CDR3 extends over 11 amino acids. The V end lost 5 bases, the J end lost 6 bases, and 5 bases lay between the germline ends. CDR3 nucleotide sequence: TGTGCCAGCAGTCGTATCAATGAGCAGTTCTTC. Its protein is CASSRINEQFF.

The chain carries TRBV6-6 and TRBJ1-4; 7 positions agree with TRBD1. J was trimmed by 8 bases and V by 10 bases; bases with no gene match: 7. This CDR3 region has 12 residues. The germline V gene has CDR1 MNHNY and CDR2 SVGAGI (reference sequence). The CDR3 is CATEGAWEKLFF. The CDR3 nucleotides are TGTGCCACAGAGGGGGCTTGGGAAAAACTGTTTTTT.